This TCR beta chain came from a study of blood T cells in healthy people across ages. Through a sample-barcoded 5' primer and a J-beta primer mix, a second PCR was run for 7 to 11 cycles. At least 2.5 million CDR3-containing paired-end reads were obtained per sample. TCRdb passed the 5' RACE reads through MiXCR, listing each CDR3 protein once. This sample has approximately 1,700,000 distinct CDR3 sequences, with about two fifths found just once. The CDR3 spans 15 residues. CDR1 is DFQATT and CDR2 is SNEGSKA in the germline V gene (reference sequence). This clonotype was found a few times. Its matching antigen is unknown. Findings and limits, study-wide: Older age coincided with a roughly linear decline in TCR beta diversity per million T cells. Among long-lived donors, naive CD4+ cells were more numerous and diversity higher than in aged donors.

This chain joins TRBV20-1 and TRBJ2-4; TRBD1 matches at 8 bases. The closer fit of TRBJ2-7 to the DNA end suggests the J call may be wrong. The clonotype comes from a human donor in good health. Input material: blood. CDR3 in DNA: TGCAGTGCTCTAGCCCCGACAGGGGTTTCCCACGAGCAGTACTTC. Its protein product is CSALAPTGVSHEQYF.